This entry lists 15 T cell receptor beta chains sequenced from one sample in a study of blood T cell repertoires in COVID-19. The assay was immunoSEQ multiplex PCR, and TCRdb's table has in-frame clones only and misses some. The sample records fewer than 650,000 clones, about 89% being singletons. The sequencing input was peripheral blood. Source of these receptors: a woman aged 45 to 65 with COVID-19, enrolled during active disease.

As concerns this clone: Other DNA sequences from this sample encode an identical CDR3 as well. The CDR3 sequence is CASSLQAYEQYF. For the CDR3, the DNA is TGTGCCAGCAGCTTACAGGCATACGAGCAGTACTTC. The chain carries TRBV7-9 and TRBJ2-7; D is uncertain. Deletions cut 2 bases from V and 4 bases from J, with 6 bases between. The CDR3 is made up of 12 amino acids. Germline V gene sequence: CDR1 SEHNR, CDR2 FQNEAQ (reference sequence).

This chain joins TRBV25-1 and TRBJ1-1, with a tentative D call TRBD1 (5 bases). This CDR3 is built from 15 residues. From germline, CDR1 is MGHDK and CDR2 SYGVNS. The ends were cut back, 1 base at V and 5 bases at J, with 14 bases in the middle. The chain's CDR3 is CASSESARGTTEAFF. The CDR3 DNA follows: TGTGCCAGCAGTGAATCGGCAAGGGGCACGACTGAAGCTTTCTTT.

This chain uses TRBV5-4 with TRBJ2-5; D ambiguous. The CDR3 extends over 13 amino acids. Trimming shortened V by 4 bases and J by 1 base, and 8 bases separated the two germline ends. Germline CDR1 reads SGHNT; CDR2 reads YYREEE (reference sequence). CDR3 DNA: TGTGCCAGCAGCCCGACACTCCAAGAGACCCAGTACTTC. It yields the protein CASSPTLQETQYF.

The CDR3 reads CASSQGASNQPQHF. The CDR3 nucleotides read TGTGCCAGCAGTCAAGGGGCCTCCAATCAGCCCCAGCATTTT. The chain links TRBV2 to TRBJ1-5, with D possibly matching TRBD1 (5 bases). V was trimmed by 5 bases and J by 3 bases, leaving 11 bases between them. Germline V gives CDR1 SNHLY, CDR2 FYNNEI. The CDR3 is made up of 14 amino acids.

V is TRBV6-6 and J is TRBJ1-1; D is possibly TRBD1 (5 bases). There are 16 residues in the CDR3. Per the germline V gene, CDR1 is MNHNY and CDR2 is SVGAGI (reference sequence). The V and J ends lost 5 bases and 0 bases respectively, with 16 bases between them. The CDR3 loop is CASSPLGGQMNTEAFF. Here the CDR3 DNA reads TGTGCCAGCAGTCCCCTCGGCGGACAAATGAACACTGAAGCTTTCTTT.

The chain links TRBV7-9 to TRBJ2-1; 9 bases agree with TRBD1. CDR1 and CDR2 from the germline V gene are SEHNR and FQNEAQ (reference sequence). V shed 4 bases, J shed 10 bases, and the junction held 5 bases outside the gene matches. The CDR3 is 13 amino acids. The CDR3 region has the DNA TGTGCCAGCAGCTCAAACAGGGGGCGGGAGCAGTTCTTC. Translated, it gives CASSSNRGREQFF.

The CDR3 region is CASRDRGRGGYTF. CDR3 sequence (DNA): TGTGCCAGCAGGGACAGGGGGAGGGGGGGCTACACCTTC. The chain recombines TRBV25-1 with TRBJ1-2; TRBD1 agrees at 10 bases. Germline CDR1 MGHDK, CDR2 SYGVNS. V trimming: 6 bases; J trimming: 8 bases; junction bases outside the gene matches: 6. The CDR3 is made up of 13 amino acids.

The table lists this clone with a count of one. CDR3 in amino acids: CASSSQGGRGNEQFF. The CDR3 bases are TGTGCCAGCAGCTCCCAGGGGGGACGGGGGAATGAGCAGTTCTTC. The chain couples TRBV7-6 to TRBJ2-1, with D perhaps matching TRBD1 (7 bases). V gave up 4 bases and J gave up 7 bases, with 17 bases separating them. The CDR3 has 15 residues. In germline, CDR1 is SGHVS, CDR2 FNYEAQ.

V gene TRBV19 combines with J gene TRBJ2-3; D gene ambiguous. V lost 1 base and J 4 bases, leaving 9 bases between the germline ends. CDR1 is LNHDA, CDR2 SQIVND, per germline (reference sequence). The CDR3 has 14 amino acids. CDR3 residues: CASSIASGADTQYF. DNA for the CDR3: TGTGCCAGTAGTATAGCTTCAGGCGCAGATACGCAGTATTTT.

CDR3 in amino acids: CASSEFTGSSYEQYF. Here the CDR3 DNA reads TGTGCCAGCAGTGAGTTTACAGGGAGCTCCTACGAGCAGTACTTC. The V and J genes are TRBV6-1 and TRBJ2-7; D might be TRBD1 (6 bases). The CDR3 extends over 15 amino acids. The ends were cut back, 3 bases at V and 0 bases at J, with 12 bases in the middle. Germline V gene data show CDR1 as MNHNS and CDR2 as SASEGT.

CDR3 sequence reads: CASSLRGTSEAFF. CDR3 DNA: TGTGCCAGCAGCTTGCGGGGGACTTCCGAAGCTTTCTTT. The chain recombines TRBV5-5 with TRBJ1-1; D is possibly TRBD1 (5 bases). CDR3 length: 13 amino acids. V was cut by 1 base and J by 8 bases, with 12 bases left in between. Germline loops: CDR1 SGHKS, CDR2 YYEKEE (reference sequence).

The V gene is TRBV10-3, the J gene TRBJ1-5; perhaps TRBD1 as D (6 bases). V shed 0 bases and J shed 4 bases, with 19 bases lying between them. The CDR3 covers 18 residues. CDR1 is ENHRY and CDR2 is SYGVKD in the germline V gene. The CDR3 sequence is CAISESIPGQLGNQPQHF. Here the CDR3 DNA reads TGTGCCATCAGTGAGTCGATTCCAGGACAGCTAGGGAATCAGCCCCAGCATTTT.

V gene TRBV5-4 combines with J gene TRBJ2-3; possibly TRBD1 for D (6 bases). Germline assignment: CDR1 SGHNT and CDR2 YYREEE (reference sequence). The CDR3 consists of 13 residues. V lost 3 bases and J lost 4, with 9 bases in between. The CDR3 coding sequence is TGTGCCAGCAGCTCCTACAGGGCAGATACGCAGTATTTT. This translates into CASSSYRADTQYF.

The gene calls are TRBV5-5 and TRBJ2-7; tentative D call: TRBD2 (5 bases). Germline V gene lookup returns CDR1 SGHKS and CDR2 YYEKEE (reference sequence). CDR3 length: 15 residues. Trimming removed 0 bases from V and 0 bases from J, with 10 bases in between. CDR3 bases: TGTGCCAGCAGCTTGGATCGGGAAAGCTCCTACGAGCAGTACTTC. It encodes CASSLDRESSYEQYF.

The chain couples TRBV5-1 to TRBJ1-2; D remains unclear. This CDR3 comprises 15 residues. The V gene lost 4 bases and the J gene lost 2 bases, with 15 bases spanning the gap. Germline V lookup: CDR1 SGHRS, CDR2 YFSETQ. DNA of the CDR3: TGCGCCAGCAGCCAAACCCCGACGGGAAACTATGGCTACACCTTC. Protein: CASSQTPTGNYGYTF.